These 21 T cell receptor beta chains came from one sample sequenced in a study of blood T cell repertoires in COVID-19. Profiled with immunoSEQ multiplex PCR; TCRdb holds only in-frame clones, not every one. This table holds hundreds of thousands of clones, about 84% found once. The source material was PBMCs or T cells enriched from blood (not recorded which). Every receptor here comes from a man between 25 and 39 years old with acute COVID-19.

This chain uses TRBV15 with TRBJ2-7; D might be TRBD1 (5 bases). Germline CDR1 LNHNV, CDR2 YYDKDF (reference sequence). Trimming left V 1 base short and J 5 bases short, with 15 bases between. The CDR3 contains 15 residues. CDR3 residues: CATSRGGQGTDEQYF. CDR3 bases: TGTGCCACCAGCAGAGGGGGTCAGGGAACGGACGAGCAGTACTTC.

The chain is built from TRBV4-1 and TRBJ1-4; 7 bases agree with TRBD1. The CDR3 runs to 16 residues. With V trimmed by 0 bases and J by 8 bases, 9 bases remained unmatched. The germline CDR1 and CDR2 sequences are MGHRA and YSYEKL. The CDR3 sequence is CASSQDQGGGEEKLFF. CDR3 DNA sequence: TGCGCCAGCAGCCAAGATCAAGGAGGGGGCGAGGAAAAACTGTTTTTT.

This sequence joins TRBV5-1 and TRBJ1-1, with 8 bases that match TRBD1. Germline CDR1 and CDR2: SGHRS and YFSETQ. This CDR3 has 14 residues. Germline trimming cut 2 bases from V and 3 bases from J; bases unmatched to any gene: 3. DNA for the CDR3: TGCGCCAGCAGCTTAACAGGGGGAGACACTGAAGCTTTCTTT. It is translated as CASSLTGGDTEAFF.

This rearrangement joins TRBV19 to TRBJ1-2; 7 bases line up with TRBD1. Trimming cost V 5 bases and J 2 bases; bases outside gene matches: 2. The CDR3 totals 13 residues. Germline V gives CDR1 LNHDA, CDR2 SQIVND (reference sequence). The CDR3 region has the DNA TGTGCCAGTAGTCTACAGGGGAACTATGGCTACACCTTC. Translation gives CASSLQGNYGYTF.

The chain links TRBV7-3 to TRBJ2-2; 8 bases map to TRBD2. This CDR3 has 14 residues. The germline CDR1 and CDR2 sequences are SGHTA and FQGTGA. V lost 5 bases to trimming and J lost 3 bases; unmatched junction nucleotides: 2. The CDR3 DNA reads TGTGCCAGCAGCCACGGGGGGGACACCGGGGAGCTGTTTTTT. Residues: CASSHGGDTGELFF.

J is TRBJ2-5 and V is TRBV28; 9 bases match TRBD2. V was pared by 3 bases and J by 2 bases, with 7 bases of the junction left unmatched. Germline V lookup: CDR1 MDHEN, CDR2 SYDVKM. The CDR3 extends over 16 amino acids. As DNA, the CDR3 is TGTGCCAGCAGTTTGGCGGGGGGGCCCGCTCAAGAGACCCAGTACTTC. It translates to CASSLAGGPAQETQYF.

V and J are TRBV9 and TRBJ1-5, with TRBD1 matching 10 bases. Germline CDR1 SGDLS, CDR2 YYNGEE. The V gene end was trimmed by 0 bases and the J gene end by 7 bases; junction bases not matched to a gene: 10. The CDR3 is made up of 17 amino acids. Here the CDR3 reads CASSVGSGTGDRQPQHF. CDR3 sequence (DNA): TGTGCCAGCAGCGTAGGGTCAGGGACAGGGGATCGACAGCCCCAGCATTTT. Complete variable domain (other parts from reference TRBV9 and TRBJ1-5): DSGVTQTPKHLITATGQRVTLRCSPRSGDLSVYWYQQSLDQGLQFLIQYYNGEERAKGNILERFSAQQFPDLHSELNLSSLELGDSALYFCASSVGSGTGDRQPQHFGDGTRLSIL.

This clone has only one observation. The V and J genes are TRBV9 and TRBJ2-1, with no clear D. Germline V CDR1 and CDR2: SGDLS, YYNGEE. CDR3 length: 11 residues. V was clipped by 5 bases and J by 8 bases, with 8 bases between them. The CDR3 DNA follows: TGTGCCAGCAGGGGCCGCGATGAGCAGTTCTTC. Amino acid sequence: CASRGRDEQFF.

This chain links TRBV14 with TRBJ1-5, with D unclear. This CDR3 has 13 residues. V lost 2 bases to trimming and J lost 3 bases, with 5 bases between them. Germline V gene sequence: CDR1 SGHDN, CDR2 FVKESK. DNA of the CDR3: TGTGCCAGCAGCCAATTTCACAATCAGCCCCAGCATTTT. Translation: CASSQFHNQPQHF.

V usage is TRBV5-4 and J usage is TRBJ2-3, with 13 bases identical to TRBD2. Trimming took 2 bases from V and 6 from J; bases not matched to a gene: 3. CDR3 length equals 15 residues. Germline CDR1 reads SGHNT; CDR2 reads YYREEE (reference sequence). The chain's CDR3 is CASSLGLAGADTQYF. In nucleotides, the CDR3 is TGTGCCAGCAGCTTAGGACTAGCGGGGGCGGATACGCAGTATTTT. The entire variable domain, with the rest obtained from reference TRBV5-4 and TRBJ2-3, is as follows: ETGVTQSPTHLIKTRGQQVTLRCSSQSGHNTVSWYQQALGQGPQFIFQYYREEENGRGNFPPRFSGLQFPNYSSELNVNALELDDSALYLCASSLGLAGADTQYFGPGTRLTVL.

The chain recombines TRBV2 with TRBJ2-5; a possible D gene is TRBD1 (5 bases). The CDR3 contains 15 residues. Trimming shortened V by 3 bases and J by 1 base, and 12 bases separated the two germline ends. Germline CDR1 reads SNHLY; CDR2 reads FYNNEI. CDR3 nucleotides: TGTGCCAGCAGTGACCCCGAAGGGGTCCAAGAGACCCAGTACTTC. This translates into CASSDPEGVQETQYF. Together with reference TRBV2 and TRBJ2-5, the CDR3 gives the full variable domain: EPEVTQTPSHQVTQMGQEVILRCVPISNHLYFYWYRQILGQKVEFLVSFYNNEISEKSEIFDDQFSVERPDGSNFTLKIRSTKLEDSAMYFCASSDPEGVQETQYFGPGTRLLVL.

The V gene is TRBV5-1, the J gene TRBJ1-4, with D possibly TRBD1 on 5 matching bases. This CDR3 has 15 amino acids. Germline V CDR1 and CDR2: SGHRS, YFSETQ. The V end lost 3 bases, the J end lost 3 bases, and 12 bases lay between the germline ends. The DNA of the CDR3 is TGCGCCAGCAGCTCGGCGGGACGGTCTAATGAAAAACTGTTTTTT. Protein product: CASSSAGRSNEKLFF.

This clone showed up just once. The J gene is TRBJ2-1, the V gene TRBV5-1; 15 nucleotides align to TRBD2. The CDR3 contains 17 residues. Per the germline V gene, CDR1 is SGHRS and CDR2 is YFSETQ. After removal of 3 bases from V and 6 bases from J, the junction contained 7 bases not matched to a gene. CDR3: CASSWGLAGGQGNEQFF. The CDR3 DNA is TGCGCCAGCAGCTGGGGACTAGCGGGGGGTCAAGGCAATGAGCAGTTCTTC.

The chain couples TRBV18 to TRBJ2-2; D is unclear. Per the germline V gene, CDR1 is KGHSH and CDR2 is LQKENI. V was shortened by 2 bases and J by 3 bases, with 4 bases between the two germline ends. The length of the CDR3 is 13 residues. The CDR3, as DNA: TGTGCCAGCTCACCAATAGACACCGGGGAGCTGTTTTTT. Translation gives CASSPIDTGELFF.

The V and J genes are TRBV9 and TRBJ2-5, with D possibly matching TRBD2 (6 bases). The CDR3 spans 15 residues. V lost 3 bases and J lost 4, with 16 bases in between. Germline V gene data show CDR1 as SGDLS and CDR2 as YYNGEE. CDR3 nucleotides: TGTGCCAGCAGCGGCGGGGTCACACGTTCAGAGACCCAGTACTTC. It is translated as CASSGGVTRSETQYF.

The chain has TRBV29-1 and TRBJ2-7, with 10 bases that match TRBD1. Germline CDR1 SQVTM, CDR2 ANQGSEA. V was clipped by 7 bases and J by 7 bases; unmatched bases: 7. This CDR3 region has 12 residues. In DNA form, the CDR3 reads TGCAGCGGGGGACAGGGGTTAGGGGAGCAGTACTTC. It specifies CSGGQGLGEQYF.

The rearrangement links TRBV7-2 to TRBJ1-5, with 10 nucleotides matching TRBD1. Germline V gene lookup returns CDR1 SGHTA and CDR2 FQGNSA. The junction had 8 bases not matched to a gene; V was cut back by 5 bases and J by 7 bases. This CDR3 is 15 amino acids long. This CDR3 reads CASSPGQGGRQPQHF. The DNA for the CDR3 is TGTGCCAGCAGCCCTGGACAGGGGGGGCGGCAGCCCCAGCATTTT.

The genes are TRBV5-1 and TRBJ2-7; TRBD1 might be the D (5 bases). The CDR3 extends over 14 amino acids. Germline assignment: CDR1 SGHRS and CDR2 YFSETQ. V lost 0 bases and J lost 2, with 9 bases in between. The DNA of the CDR3 is TGCGCCAGCAGCTTGGGTGGACATACCTACGAGCAGTACTTC. It encodes CASSLGGHTYEQYF.

The table lists this clone with a few counts. The chain has TRBV5-6 and TRBJ2-7, with D unresolved. The CDR3 is 12 residues long. The V gene's germline CDR1 is SGHDT and CDR2 YYEEEE. V was trimmed by 2 bases and J by 2 bases, leaving 5 bases between them. DNA for the CDR3: TGTGCCAGCAGCTTTCAGACCTACGAGCAGTACTTC. Its translation is CASSFQTYEQYF.

This clone was seen once. The chain is built from TRBV4-1 and TRBJ1-2; possible D gene TRBD1, 6 bases. The CDR3 covers 14 residues. V lost 0 bases and J lost 3, with 8 bases in between. Per germline, CDR1 MGHRA and CDR2 YSYEKL. CDR3 sequence: CASSQEHRDYGYTF. CDR3 DNA: TGCGCCAGCAGCCAAGAACACAGGGACTATGGCTACACCTTC.

This clone was detected only once. The chain carries TRBV27 and TRBJ1-2; D is unresolved. The CDR3 runs 13 residues. Deletions cut 6 bases from V and 7 bases from J, with 15 bases between. Germline CDR1 MNHEY, CDR2 SMNVEV (reference sequence). The CDR3: CASRPSEFGGYTF. For the CDR3, the DNA is TGTGCCAGCAGGCCATCCGAGTTCGGTGGCTACACCTTC.